The clone carrying this T cell receptor beta chain was detected only a few times. RNA transcripts were the template for amplifying TCR beta CDR3 regions. A set of HTBI primers served as the primers for a first-round RT-PCR of the TCR CDR3. TCRdb reanalysed the multiplex PCR reads using MiXCR and keeps one entry per CDR3 protein. The sample shows more than 450,000 distinct CDR3 sequences, 14% of them seen only once. This sample is drawn from a study of T cells in Graves' hyperthyroidism and ophthalmopathy. Uncontrolled infection, other autoimmune disease, pregnancy or lactation led to exclusion. The germline V gene encodes CDR1 SGDLS and CDR2 YYNGEE. Trimming pared 4 bases from V and 0 bases from J, leaving 20 bases between. The CDR3 spans 18 residues.

The clonotype was recovered from a woman aged 35 to 49 with Graves' hyperthyroidism. Sequencing input: blood. V usage is TRBV9 and J usage is TRBJ1-3; D possibly corresponds to TRBD1 (5 bases). CDR3 sequence (DNA): TGTGCCAGCAGCACCCTCCGGGACTCTTCGTTCTCTGGAAACACCATATATTTT. Protein product: CASSTLRDSSFSGNTIYF.